This T cell receptor (beta chain) was recorded in a study of blood T cell repertoires in COVID-19. For the study at large: The study drew acute and convalescent COVID-19 samples from the United States, Italy and Spain. T cells, B-cell-depleted T cells, or PBMCs provided the cDNA or gDNA that served as material.

V lost 3 bases, J lost 1 base, and 9 bases stayed unmatched. The CDR3 is 17 amino acids. Germline V gives CDR1 LNHDA, CDR2 SQIVND (reference sequence). Original processing methods: Amplification from reference gene primers served as the basis for estimated nucleated cell counts. TCRdb keeps only in-frame clones here, not all; method: immunoSEQ multiplex PCR. D and trimming come from the DNA, and the V and J calls and clone size come from that table. The top ten clones hold about 9.4% of a sample with a few hundred thousand clones, about nine tenths of them seen once. This TCR came from a man between 18 and 29 years old with acute COVID-19. This chain links TRBV19 with TRBJ2-7; 10 bases align to TRBD1. The sample taken for sequencing was PBMCs or T cells enriched from blood (not recorded which). CDR3 in amino acids: CASSISGQGILSYEQYF. The DNA of the CDR3 is TGTGCCAGTAGTATTTCGGGACAGGGGATTTTGTCCTACGAGCAGTACTTC. The full variable domain, with the rest looked up from reference TRBV19 and TRBJ2-7, is DGGITQSPKYLFRKEGQNVTLSCEQNLNHDAMYWYRQDPGQGLRLIYYSQIVNDFQKGDIAEGYSVSREKKESFPLTVTSAQKNPTAFYLCASSISGQGILSYEQYFGPGTRLTVT.